This T cell receptor (beta chain) stems from a study of control samples from healthy donors and cancer patients (TCRdb year 2020). The library was built by means of the immunoSEQ multiplex PCR assay. This immuneACCESS table, as held by TCRdb, lists in-frame sequences with V and J called but not all clones. Of the missing ones, under half trace to an unresolved V gene in checked studies; the others have no known cause. In all, the sample holds about 140,000 clones, and roughly 92% of those were seen once. The ten biggest clones cover 11% of the sample. Of note for this clone: No antigen is known for it. Base qualities are not recorded, but no much larger clone differs from it by a single base.

Its CDR3 holds 11 amino acids, cysteine through phenylalanine. The sequence is cut down to CDR3 DNA, 33 bases in frame from base 1. According to the germline V gene, CDR1 reads MDHEN and CDR2 reads SYDVKM. Trimmed from V: 7 bases; trimmed from J: 15 bases; junction bases lacking a gene match: 9. Sequenced: blood. The TCR originated in a man aged 25-45 years in good health. The rearrangement combines TRBV28 with TRBJ1-5; TRBD1 agrees with 7 junctional bases. Here the CDR3 is given as CASTLQGFRHF. The nucleotides read TGTGCCAGCACCCTACAGGGGTTTAGGCATTTT.